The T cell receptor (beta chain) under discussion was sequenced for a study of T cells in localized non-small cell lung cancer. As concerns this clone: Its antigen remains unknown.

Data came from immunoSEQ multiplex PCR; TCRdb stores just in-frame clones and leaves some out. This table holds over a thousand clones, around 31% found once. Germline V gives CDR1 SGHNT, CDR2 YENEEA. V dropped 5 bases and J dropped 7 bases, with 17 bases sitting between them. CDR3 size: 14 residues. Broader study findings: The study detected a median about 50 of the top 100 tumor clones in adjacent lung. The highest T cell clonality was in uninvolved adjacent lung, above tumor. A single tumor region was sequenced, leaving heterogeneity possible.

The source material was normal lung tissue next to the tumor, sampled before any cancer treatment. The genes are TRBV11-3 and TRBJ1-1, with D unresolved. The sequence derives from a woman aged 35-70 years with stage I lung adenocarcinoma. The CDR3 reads CASSHYTVGFEAFF. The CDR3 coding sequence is TGTGCCAGCAGCCACTACACTGTCGGGTTTGAAGCTTTCTTT.